This T cell receptor beta chain is from a study of blood T cells in healthy people across ages. Overall study findings and caveats: Aged donors had fewer naive CD4+ cells and lower diversity than long-lived donors.

For this clonotype: What it recognizes is unknown.

Primed by a sample-barcoded 5' primer and a J-beta primer mix, a second PCR proceeded for 7 to 11 cycles. TCRdb called the 5' RACE reads again in MiXCR, with one record for every CDR3 protein. The sample yields about 290,000 distinct CDR3 sequences, roughly 26% seen once. V trimming: 8 bases; J trimming: 1 base; junction bases outside the gene matches: 7. The CDR3 loop spans 16 amino acids. Germline values: CDR1 KGHDR, CDR2 SFDVKD. The sequence was obtained from a woman in her 70s in good health. This chain connects TRBV24-1 to TRBJ2-1; TRBD2 aligns across 10 bases. Sequencing was performed on blood. This CDR3 reads CATTSGGKGSYNEQFF. In DNA, the CDR3 is TGTGCCACCACTAGCGGGGGCAAGGGGTCCTACAATGAGCAGTTCTTC.